A selection of T cell receptor beta chains follows, all from one sample in a study of shared clonotypes between healthy human individuals. Here immunoSEQ multiplex PCR was the method, and the copy in TCRdb shows in-frame clones only, minus some. The sample lists about 1 million clones; about 80% were seen once. Material for sequencing was memory CD4+ T cells sorted from blood. Receptors were obtained from a man aged 18 to 30 in good health. Both conserved end residues are trimmed from each CDR3. Each record gives: J gene, V gene, CDR3 protein.

>TRBJ2-2|TRBV5-6
ASSLSGAATGELF
>TRBJ1-5|TRBV4-1
ASSHDGTGPQPQH
>TRBJ2-1|TRBV19
ASSIGAVSSYNEQF
>TRBJ1-1|TRBV7-8
ASSLLLTRSNTEAF
>TRBJ2-6|TRBV15
ATNTRSGANVLT
>TRBJ2-7|TRBV6-5
ASSKGVATEYEQY
>TRBJ2-2|TRBV10-3
ATGQGSGGELF
>TRBJ2-5|TRBV9
ASSPRPFLSQETQY
>TRBJ1-2|TRBV4-1
ASSQVLGPGGYT
>TRBJ2-1|TRBV6-6
ASSTSVSLSEQF
>TRBJ2-7|TRBV7-6
ASSLGVDGGRADFYEQY
>TRBJ2-3|TRBV15
ATSRDLGTQY
>TRBJ1-5|TRBV2
ASRVEWGQPQH
>TRBJ1-3|TRBV19
ASSIGVSGNTIY
>TRBJ1-3|TRBV18
ASSSSRGRGNTIY
>TRBJ2-5|TRBV6-1
ASRTQETQY
>TRBJ2-4|TRBV6-6
ASTGGGIPKNIQY
>TRBJ2-5|TRBV5-1
ASRRQGIQETQY
>TRBJ1-2|TRBV5-4
ASSETGQPGYGYT
>TRBJ1-2|TRBV9
ASSVDADHGYT
>TRBJ2-1|TRBV18
ASSWTSTVNEQF
>TRBJ1-2|TRBV5-1
ASSEGAGGYT
>TRBJ1-3|TRBV30
AWRQGGRNTIY
>TRBJ2-7|TRBV7-2
ASSLGGGTRVHEQY
>TRBJ2-7|TRBV10-3
AISDTNRGSGPTYEQY
>TRBJ2-3|TRBV11-2
ASSPSSGGTDTQY
>TRBJ1-2|TRBV18
ASSPSTGALYGYT
>TRBJ1-1|TRBV5-1
ASPKPGTEQGAF
>TRBJ2-7|TRBV5-5
ASSDGLAFNEQY
>TRBJ2-1|TRBV7-8
ASSLAFWTNADNEQF
>TRBJ2-3|TRBV2
ASSRYGTDSTDTQY
>TRBJ2-3|TRBV20-1
SASDRDTQY
>TRBJ2-1|TRBV6-6
ASTHGNSGDEQF
>TRBJ2-3|TRBV4-1
ASSLRDSTDTQY
>TRBJ1-2|TRBV6-6
ASRRWGNYGYT
>TRBJ1-5|TRBV6-5
ASSSSNHQPQH
>TRBJ1-4|TRBV18
ASSPLSLATNEKLF
>TRBJ2-7|TRBV2
ASTRTSGGAYEQY
>TRBJ1-2|TRBV25-1
ASSELGGTLARYT
>TRBJ2-2|TRBV4-3
ASSQEVGVAVTGELF
>TRBJ1-2|TRBV4-2
ASSQDRTVSYGYT
>TRBJ2-7|TRBV4-3
ASSQATGEYEQY
>TRBJ2-5|TRBV5-1
ASSLLGTETQY
>TRBJ1-2|TRBV6-5
ASSYRNSYGYT
>TRBJ1-4|TRBV5-1
ASSSLGATNEKLF
>TRBJ1-3|TRBV9
ASSVALGREGNTIY
>TRBJ2-4|TRBV6-6
ASSDRGSAKNIQY
>TRBJ1-3|TRBV10-3
ASGGSGNTIY